This TCR beta chain originates from a study of cytomegalovirus exposure and HLA in healthy donors. The study ran its PCR with 60 Vbeta and 13 Jbeta primers. Data came from immunoSEQ multiplex PCR; TCRdb stores just in-frame clones and leaves some out. The sample comprises approximately 71,000 clones, about three quarters of which are singletons, and 9% to 13% rests with the top ten. Germline lookup yields CDR1 SGHNT and CDR2 YYREEE (reference sequence). This CDR3 has 17 amino acids. V was pared by 0 bases and J by 2 bases, with 8 bases of the junction left unmatched. Healthy bone marrow donors made up the donors. Nominal health characterized the donors when sampled, though unrecorded immune exposures were likely.

This chain uses TRBV5-4 with TRBJ2-3; TRBD2 agrees at 8 bases. This clonotype originated in a woman in her forties in good health and CMV-seropositive. Material for sequencing was PBMCs. CDR3: CASSLDPTGGPTDTQYF. CDR3 nucleotides: TGTGCCAGCAGCTTGGACCCGACGGGGGGGCCCACAGATACGCAGTATTTT.